Listed here are 15 T cell receptor beta chains from one sample, sequenced in a study of cytomegalovirus exposure and HLA in healthy donors. PCR was performed using 60 Vbeta and 13 Jbeta primers. The repertoire was sequenced with immunoSEQ multiplex PCR; TCRdb's copy has only in-frame clones and lacks some. In the table there are under 250,000 clones, roughly 83% of which are singletons. Specimen: PBMCs. The receptor source for this set is a boy younger than 10 in good health and CMV-seronegative.

The V gene is TRBV7-9, the J gene TRBJ1-2, with D uncertain. Trimming pared 3 bases from V and 5 bases from J, leaving 10 bases between. The CDR3 length is 13 residues. Germline V gene lookup returns CDR1 SEHNR and CDR2 FQNEAQ (reference sequence). CDR3 coding DNA: TGTGCCAGCAGCTTGACTGAACCTTATGGCTACACCTTC. Protein: CASSLTEPYGYTF.

The V call is TRBV15, the J call TRBJ2-5; 9 positions agree with TRBD2. This CDR3 has 16 residues. The germline V gene encodes CDR1 LNHNV and CDR2 YYDKDF (reference sequence). V trimming: 6 bases; J trimming: 2 bases; junction bases outside the gene matches: 10. CDR3 in amino acids: CATRGRIAGVQETQYF. In DNA form, the CDR3 reads TGTGCCACCAGGGGAAGAATAGCGGGGGTGCAAGAGACCCAGTACTTC. Full variable domain (rest looked up from reference TRBV15 and TRBJ2-5): DAMVIQNPRYQVTQFGKPVTLSCSQTLNHNVMYWYQQKSSQAPKLLFHYYDKDFNNEADTPDNFQSRRPNTSFCFLDIRSPGLGDTAMYLCATRGRIAGVQETQYFGPGTRLLVL.

This chain joins TRBV6-5 and TRBJ1-1, with D unresolved. V dropped 2 bases and J dropped 1 base, with 11 bases sitting between them. CDR1 is MNHEY, CDR2 SVGAGI, per germline. This CDR3 has 15 residues. Here the CDR3 DNA reads TGTGCCAGCAGTTACGGTCCGGAGAGGAACACTGAAGCTTTCTTT. This sequence encodes CASSYGPERNTEAFF.

The V gene is TRBV6-1, the J gene TRBJ2-7; TRBD1 might be the D (7 bases). There are 13 residues in the CDR3. Per germline, CDR1 MNHNS and CDR2 SASEGT. V lost 6 bases, J lost 3 bases, and 12 bases lay in between. CDR3 residues: CASREGQNYEQYF. In DNA, the CDR3 is TGTGCCAGCAGGGAGGGACAGAACTACGAGCAGTACTTC.

The genes are TRBV21-1 and TRBJ2-5; the DNA was not compared with TRBD2, the D call given in the table. TRBV21-1 is an annotated pseudogene. This CDR3 comprises 15 residues. In DNA, the CDR3 is TGTGCCAGCAGCAGGGTGACTAGTTTACAAGAGACCCAGTACTTC. Translation gives CASSRVTSLQETQYF.

The table lists this clone with a few counts. The chain has TRBV19 and TRBJ1-4; TRBD1 might be the D (6 bases). The CDR3 spans 13 residues. V was cut by 8 bases and J by 8 bases, with 15 bases left in between. Germline V gene sequence: CDR1 LNHDA, CDR2 SQIVND (reference sequence). The CDR3 DNA sequence: TGTGCCAGTGTGGGGCAGGGGAAGGAAAAACTGTTTTTT. This translates into CASVGQGKEKLFF.

The genes are TRBV7-2 and TRBJ2-3; D remains ambiguous. V was clipped by 0 bases and J by 0 bases, with 4 bases between them. This CDR3 is 14 amino acids long. Germline V gene lookup returns CDR1 SGHTA and CDR2 FQGNSA. The CDR3 DNA sequence: TGTGCCAGCAGCTTAGCGGCCAGCACAGATACGCAGTATTTT. This sequence encodes CASSLAASTDTQYF. Using reference TRBV7-2 and TRBJ2-3 for the parts outside the CDR3, the full variable domain is GAGVSQSPSNKVTEKGKDVELRCDPISGHTALYWYRQSLGQGLEFLIYFQGNSAPDKSGLPSDRFSAERTGGSVSTLTIQRTQQEDSAVYLCASSLAASTDTQYFGPGTRLTVL.

The chain recombines TRBV9 with TRBJ2-5; the D gene is possibly TRBD1 (7 bases). V was clipped by 3 bases and J by 3 bases, with 12 bases between them. The CDR3 is 14 amino acids. Germline loops: CDR1 SGDLS, CDR2 YYNGEE. The CDR3 nucleotides are TGTGCCAGCAGCGCCTTCAGGGGGGAAGAGACCCAGTACTTC. Translated, it gives CASSAFRGEETQYF.

The rearrangement uses TRBV6-5 and TRBJ1-4; 8 nucleotides agree with TRBD1. Per germline, CDR1 MNHEY and CDR2 SVGAGI. V trimming: 5 bases; J trimming: 5 bases; junction bases outside the gene matches: 7. The CDR3 runs to 15 residues. Here the CDR3 DNA reads TGTGCCAGCAGTGCCGGACAGGGCCTCAATGAAAAACTGTTTTTT. It specifies CASSAGQGLNEKLFF.

The chain couples TRBV5-6 to TRBJ1-1; 10 nucleotides align to TRBD1. V shed 2 bases, J shed 1 base, and the junction held 8 bases outside the gene matches. The CDR3 extends over 17 amino acids. The V gene's germline CDR1 is SGHDT and CDR2 YYEEEE. The DNA of the CDR3 is TGTGCCAGCAGCTTTTCTGGACAGGGGGGCCCGAACACTGAAGCTTTCTTT. It translates to CASSFSGQGGPNTEAFF.

This clone was observed a few times. The chain couples TRBV27 to TRBJ2-7, with D perhaps TRBD1 (5 bases). Trimming removed 5 bases from V and 5 bases from J, with 7 bases in between. Germline CDR1 is MNHEY and CDR2 is SMNVEV (reference sequence). The CDR3 sequence is 11 residues long. The DNA of the CDR3 is TGTGCCAGCAGTAGGGGCCACGAGCAGTACTTC. Translated, it gives CASSRGHEQYF.

The rearrangement uses TRBV10-2 and TRBJ1-6; D not certain. Germline loops: CDR1 WSHSY, CDR2 SAAADI. Deletions cut 2 bases from V and 5 bases from J, with 4 bases between. The CDR3 loop spans 13 amino acids. The CDR3 protein is CASSEADNSPLHF. The CDR3, as DNA: TGCGCCAGCAGTGAGGCAGATAATTCACCCCTCCACTTT.

V usage is TRBV2 and J usage is TRBJ2-7, with a tentative D call TRBD1 (5 bases). The CDR3 has 14 amino acids. Trimming shortened V by 1 base and J by 4 bases, and 11 bases separated the two germline ends. Germline CDR1 SNHLY, CDR2 FYNNEI. Written as DNA, the CDR3 is TGTGCCAGCAGTGAAGGGCAGGGTCGGTACGAGCAGTACTTC. Translated: CASSEGQGRYEQYF. Full variable domain (outside the CDR3, taken from reference TRBV2 and TRBJ2-7): EPEVTQTPSHQVTQMGQEVILRCVPISNHLYFYWYRQILGQKVEFLVSFYNNEISEKSEIFDDQFSVERPDGSNFTLKIRSTKLEDSAMYFCASSEGQGRYEQYFGPGTRLTVT.

This clone was seen a handful of times. This rearrangement joins TRBV6-1 to TRBJ2-1; 8 nucleotides align to TRBD2. Losses at the gene ends were 1 base for V and 5 bases for J; bases not matched to a gene: 7. The length of the CDR3 is 16 residues. Germline V gives CDR1 MNHNS, CDR2 SASEGT. The CDR3 sequence: CASSEEWAGGNNEQFF. The CDR3 nucleotides read TGTGCCAGCAGTGAAGAGTGGGCGGGGGGTAACAATGAGCAGTTCTTC.

The chain is built from TRBV30 and TRBJ2-7, with TRBD1 matching 7 bases. The trim removed 2 bases at V and 2 bases at J, leaving 12 bases unmatched. The CDR3 runs 16 residues. Germline V gene data show CDR1 as GTSNPN and CDR2 as SVGIG (reference sequence). CDR3 protein: CAWSRDSRVGTYEQYF. CDR3 DNA: TGTGCCTGGAGTCGGGACAGCCGGGTCGGAACCTACGAGCAGTACTTC.